What follows describes a single TCR beta chain. The antigen it binds to is not known. The sample holds no much larger clone one base away, and base qualities are not on file. This entry is derived from a study of cytomegalovirus exposure and HLA in healthy donors (TCRdb year 2017). Turning to the overall study: According to an earlier analysis of 587 of the donors, 150 million to 200 million T cells yielded 100 million or so unique TCR beta sequences and 276 Gb of sequence data. Using immunosequencing, the study profiled T cell repertoires from around 670 subjects and related those repertoires to cytomegalovirus serostatus. A separate validation cohort of 100 to 150 different subjects was used in addition to the roughly 720-subject first cohort. A later analysis re-examined previously published TCR beta repertoires from 610 or so donors and added high-resolution HLA genotyping to investigate patterns of TCR occurrence. To predict cytomegalovirus infection status, the study brought together high-throughput TCR immunosequencing, statistical association of individual TCRs with disease status, and machine learning. Of the 300 to 500 genotyped donors, over 80% were placed in the genetic ancestry cluster associated with self-reported Caucasian donors. The study aimed to test whether signatures of past pathogen exposure could be identified by cataloging public T cell receptors. An earlier analysis of several hundred of the donors applied high-throughput TCR beta sequencing to assess whether each TCR beta V gene segment acted as functional or pseudogenic. Donor age, sex, ethnicity and CMV serostatus were compiled alongside the repertoire data. The later analysis used no new phenotypic data to find candidate immune exposures, relying instead on TCR beta sequences and their occurrence across donors. About five DR-DQ haplotypes were handled as single units for association and clustering, since linkage in the cohort was strong. Typing coverage differed by locus: A, B, C, DRB1 and DQB1 were typed in about 629-640 donors, DQA1 in about 500, DPA1 in over 600, and DPB1 in 400 to 480. HLA typing covered class I and class II loci at four-digit resolution. Genome-wide SNP genotypes for about 65% of the 666 donors were used in a later genetic analysis, which treated that subset as a discovery cohort. Roughly 290 gigabases of sequencing data and around 85 million unique TCR sequences made up an early release that covered nearly 650 HLA-typed donors. Among 300 to 450 genotyped donors of the cohort, an average of approximately 250,000 unique TCR beta nucleotide sequences were sequenced per donor, around 18% of them non-productive. Every repertoire in the discovery cohort had been generated on one and the same sequencing platform. Points the paper makes about the study in general: Compared with the 666-donor mean, donors in an Asian-associated ancestry cluster had fewer N-insertions in productive TCRs, according to a later genetic analysis. In a later analysis, TCR association rates were found to vary across HLA loci, with the most associated TCRs seen for DRB1 alleles and the fewest for HLA-C alleles. Only TCR beta chains were sequenced in this cohort, and the absence of alpha or paired-chain data limited detectable features. Some IMGT-functional V segments, including TRBV6-2 and TRBV6-3, could not be distinguished by the 87-base-pair reads and were therefore excluded. In a later analysis, several top co-occurrence clusters were reported to appear linked to parvovirus B19, influenza, CMV and Epstein-Barr virus. A later genetic analysis associated a missense DCLRE1C variant with V-gene and J-gene trimming of TCR beta chains, and an independent cohort replicated the association. A later analysis found that most CMV-associated TCR beta chains appeared HLA-restricted, with HLA associations seemingly driven largely by CMV exposure. When HLA alleles, especially DR and DQ, strongly co-occurred, attributing TCR associations to individual alleles was difficult. In vitro tests confirmed that a few of the cytomegalovirus-associated TCR beta chains recognize cytomegalovirus antigens. In a later analysis, 16,951 TCR beta sequences were associated with specific HLA alleles at a false discovery rate of 0.05. Across donors, most TCR sequences were observed very rarely, whereas some public TCRs were present in many individuals. The classifier was reported to diagnose cytomegalovirus status with high specificity and sensitivity in both the original cohort and the validation cohort. A further reported finding was that TCR beta sequences accurately predicted the HLA-A and HLA-B alleles for most subjects in the first cohort. Because some donors lacked HLA typing at each locus, the association tests relied only on the typed subset. Immune exposure information for the cohort was limited to CMV serostatus. Over 15 rarely observed V segments, including chromosome 9 orphons, were excluded from the earlier analysis of approximately 500 of the donors because counts were too low. The study gave a list of under 200 TCR beta chains associated with cytomegalovirus. According to the authors, the approach could potentially be generalized to other disease states and immunological phenotypes. In a later analysis, HLA-associated TCR beta chains showed more clonal expansion and lower generation probabilities than non-associated chains that were equally common. In an earlier analysis of approximately 590 of the donors, most TCR beta V segments appeared in productive rearrangements about 87% or about 30% of the time, broadly matching IMGT annotations. Sequencing depth was assumed to be roughly uniform across donors in the presence/absence analyses, though that assumption may not hold. Correlated functional status among segregating V segments might be attributable to linkage disequilibrium, but an unknown experimental factor could not be ruled out. The sequencing pipeline was judged likely to have produced a cluster of highly shared sequence variants as a technical artifact.

V loses 5 bases of germline sequence and J loses 0 bases, and the interval between the two ends is 11 bases. The germline V gene provides CDR1 MGHDK and CDR2 SYGVNS. Inclusive of the bounding cysteine and phenylalanine, the CDR3 is 14 residues long. The CDR3 DNA has 42 bases and is translated from base 1. The cohort consisted of 666 healthy bone marrow donors. All cohort members were sampled while nominally healthy, although unrecorded immune exposures were likely present. The donor tested CMV seropositive, placing the donor among the 289 seropositive members of the cohort. Every donor gave a peripheral blood sample, and the peripheral blood mononuclear cells from that sample were used for TCR beta sequencing. The Qiagen DNeasy Blood Extraction Kit was used to extract genomic DNA from the blood cell samples. Library construction relied on the immunoSEQ multiplex PCR assay. The multiplex PCR relied on a mix of 60 forward primers for TCR Vbeta segments and 13 reverse primers for TCR Jbeta segments. A multiplex PCR assay on genomic DNA amplified the CDR3 region of rearranged TCR beta genes. Amplified TCR beta libraries were sequenced as 87-base-pair reads on the Illumina HiSeq System. In the paper's pipeline: A later analysis tallied around 82 million unique TCR beta chains across the 666 repertoires, and about 10 million of those chains were shared by two or more donors. A nearest-neighbor algorithm error-corrected the raw reads and collapsed the reads into unique sequences, merging closely related sequences to remove PCR and sequencing errors. Alignment of CDR3 sequences to IMGT reference sequences was used to assign V, D and J gene segments. For a sequence to be retained, at least a six-nucleotide match to both a V gene segment and a J gene segment was required. A rearrangement was called productive if the CDR3 had no stop codons and remained in frame with V and J, and every other rearrangement was called non-productive. Following IMGT convention, CDR3 was defined as the stretch from the second conserved V-encoded cysteine to the conserved J-encoded phenylalanine. The earlier analysis of about 590 of the donors excluded sequences that lacked an unambiguous match to a single V gene segment. An earlier analysis of 450 to 650 of the donors called V segments functional above 56.7% productive rearrangements and segregating when the between-donor standard deviation exceeded 5%. A statistical classification framework was built to diagnose cytomegalovirus status from the catalog of TCR beta chain sequences. A later analysis assigned V and J genes by comparing TCR nucleotide sequences with IMGT/GENE-DB human TR gene sequences. A later analysis assigned CDR3 sequences and most-parsimonious VDJ recombination scenarios with the TCRdist pipeline. A later analysis defined each TCR beta chain by its CDR3 amino acid sequence plus V-gene family, and excluded reads lacking a unique V-gene family. To address suspected cross-contamination and a sequencing artifact, a later analysis removed a few hundred highly shared, low-generation-probability nucleotide sequences. For each public chain, a later analysis derived a clonal expansion index from normalized ranks of inferred template counts within each repertoire. Generation probabilities in a later analysis came from a VDJ recombination model fitted to out-of-frame rearrangements, and those results were checked against IGoR. Hypergeometric tests were used in a later analysis to score TCR-TCR, TCR-HLA and TCR-CMV co-occurrence, with a repertoire-size bias correction applied to the TCR pairs. False discovery rates were estimated in a later analysis by permuting HLA or CMV assignments 20 times. In a later analysis, co-occurring TCRs were grouped with DBSCAN, and TCRdist sequence similarity was added when clustering was performed within HLA-allele-positive subsets. Repertoires with fewer than 30,000 or more than 120,000 public chains, plus five repertoires with anomalous nucleotide sharing, were excluded from co-occurrence clustering. TCRdb took over this immuneACCESS table, retaining in-frame rearrangements with V and J assigned. Such tables are incomplete; in checked studies, under half of the missing clones stem from an unresolved V gene, and the remainder is unexplained. The V and J calls and clone size are taken from that table; D and trimming were inferred from the DNA. This sample has about 220,000 clones in its table, and 82% of those were observed once. Around 5% of the sample is taken by the ten largest.

This clonotype was obtained from a woman in her 40s in good health and CMV-seropositive. This chain is built from TRBV25-1 and TRBJ2-7, with TRBD1 as a weak D call on 5 bases. Source material: PBMCs. The nucleotides read TGTGCCAGCAGTCCCCGTCAGGGCTCCTACGAGCAGTACTTC. The encoded protein is CASSPRQGSYEQYF.